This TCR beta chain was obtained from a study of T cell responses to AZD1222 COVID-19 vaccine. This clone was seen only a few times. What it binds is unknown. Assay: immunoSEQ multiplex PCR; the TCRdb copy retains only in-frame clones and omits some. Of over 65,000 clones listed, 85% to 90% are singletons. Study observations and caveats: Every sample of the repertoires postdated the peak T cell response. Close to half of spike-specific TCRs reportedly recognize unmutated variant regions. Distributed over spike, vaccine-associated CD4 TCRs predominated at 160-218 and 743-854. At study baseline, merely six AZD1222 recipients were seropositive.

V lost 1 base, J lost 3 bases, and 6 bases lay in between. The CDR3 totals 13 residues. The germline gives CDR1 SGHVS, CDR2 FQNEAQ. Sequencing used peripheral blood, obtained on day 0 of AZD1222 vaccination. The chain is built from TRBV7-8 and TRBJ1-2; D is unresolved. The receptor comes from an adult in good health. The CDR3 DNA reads TGTGCCAGCAGCTTAGGGGAGGACTATGGCTACACCTTC. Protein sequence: CASSLGEDYGYTF.